Below, 20 T cell receptor beta chains from the same sample are listed, as sequenced in a study of blood T cell repertoires in COVID-19. Sequencing was performed with immunoSEQ multiplex PCR; in TCRdb, only in-frame clones are kept and a portion is missing. The sample yields 280,000 or so clones, roughly 90% seen once. The source material was PBMCs or T cells enriched from blood (not recorded which). The receptors were gathered from a woman between 45 and 60 years old who had been exposed to COVID-19.

Remarks on this clone: Other DNA sequences in this specimen translate into the identical CDR3. The CDR3 region is CASSLQGAGTEAFF. The CDR3 coding sequence is TGTGCCAGCAGCTTACAGGGCGCGGGGACTGAAGCTTTCTTT. The gene calls are TRBV11-3 and TRBJ1-1, with a weak D call TRBD1 (5 bases). Germline assignment: CDR1 SGHNT and CDR2 YENEEA. V was clipped by 2 bases and J by 5 bases, with 12 bases between them. This CDR3 comprises 14 residues.

J is TRBJ1-1 and V is TRBV2, with a tentative D call TRBD1 (6 bases). Trimming stripped 2 bases from V and 2 bases from J, with 15 bases between. Germline V CDR1 and CDR2: SNHLY, FYNNEI. The CDR3 spans 16 residues. This CDR3 reads CASSESRTGSNTEAFF. DNA of the CDR3: TGTGCCAGCAGTGAAAGTCGTACAGGGTCAAACACTGAAGCTTTCTTT.

DNA of the CDR3: TGCGCCAGCAGCCCCCGGGGGGATGGCTACACCTTC. As protein: CASSPRGDGYTF. V and J are TRBV5-1 and TRBJ1-2, with D perhaps matching TRBD1 (5 bases). The CDR3 runs to 12 residues. V lost 4 bases and J lost 6, with 10 bases in between. The V gene's germline CDR1 is SGHRS and CDR2 YFSETQ.

The chain carries TRBV12-3 or TRBV12-4 and TRBJ2-7; 7 bases are a match to TRBD1. V shed 3 bases and J 5 bases; nucleotides not matched to a gene: 4. CDR3 length equals 13 residues. CDR3 sequence (DNA): TGTGCCAGCAGTTTCGTAGGGGGCGACGAGCAGTACTTC. It translates to CASSFVGGDEQYF.

The DNA of the CDR3 is TGTGCCAGCTCACCAGGGCCTGCGGGAAACACCATATATTTT. Amino acid sequence: CASSPGPAGNTIYF. This sequence joins TRBV18 and TRBJ1-3; no clear D gene. Per germline, CDR1 KGHSH and CDR2 LQKENI. Trimming cost V 2 bases and J 4 bases, with 9 bases left between them. The CDR3 spans 14 residues.

This chain joins TRBV27 and TRBJ1-5; 10 bases align to TRBD1. Trimming removed 3 bases from V and 11 bases from J; junction bases left unmatched: 7. The CDR3 length is 14 residues. Germline CDR1 reads MNHEY; CDR2 reads SMNVEV (reference sequence). CDR3 sequence (DNA): TGTGCCAGCAGTTTGAGATTGGACAGGGGGTCCCAGCATTTT. It specifies CASSLRLDRGSQHF.

The chain combines TRBV30 with TRBJ2-2; unclear D gene. The CDR3 extends over 12 amino acids. CDR1 is GTSNPN, CDR2 SVGIG, per germline (reference sequence). V was cut by 5 bases and J by 1 base, with 5 bases left in between. DNA for the CDR3: TGTGCCTGGGACGGGAACACCGGGGAGCTGTTTTTT. This sequence encodes CAWDGNTGELFF.

The rearrangement joins TRBV10-3 to TRBJ1-4, with D possibly matching TRBD1 (5 bases). The CDR3 spans 15 residues. V lost 0 bases, J lost 6 bases, and 11 bases lay in between. Germline V gene sequence: CDR1 ENHRY, CDR2 SYGVKD. CDR3 sequence: CAISESDTLDEKLFF. CDR3 DNA sequence: TGTGCCATCAGTGAGTCGGACACCCTGGATGAAAAACTGTTTTTT.

The chain carries TRBV5-1 and TRBJ2-1; D might be TRBD1 (5 bases). Trimming took 4 bases from V and 7 from J, leaving 12 bases between them. The CDR3 has 13 amino acids. Germline loops: CDR1 SGHRS, CDR2 YFSETQ. The CDR3 coding sequence is TGCGCCAGCAGCCCAACTGCAGGGAATGAGCAGTTCTTC. It specifies CASSPTAGNEQFF.

The CDR3 DNA reads TGTGCCAGCAGGCCCGGGGTAGCGGGGGCCACCGGGGAGCTGTTTTTT. It yields the protein CASRPGVAGATGELFF. The rearrangement links TRBV7-2 to TRBJ2-2; 9 nucleotides match TRBD2. Germline V gives CDR1 SGHTA, CDR2 FQGNSA. Trimming removed 6 bases from V and 4 bases from J; junction bases left unmatched: 9. This CDR3 is built from 16 residues.

J is TRBJ1-3 and V is TRBV5-1, with D maybe TRBD1 (6 bases). This CDR3 spans 17 amino acids. Between the trimmed V and J ends, which lost 4 bases and 1 base, there was a span of 18 bases. Germline assignment: CDR1 SGHRS and CDR2 YFSETQ. CDR3: CASSPVGGAASGNTIYF. CDR3 nucleotide sequence: TGCGCCAGCAGCCCAGTTGGGGGGGCCGCGTCTGGAAACACCATATATTTT.

This clone was detected only a few times. V usage is TRBV4-2 and J usage is TRBJ2-7, with 7 bases identical to TRBD1. V gave up 0 bases and J gave up 4 bases; unmatched junction bases: 6. The CDR3 runs 15 residues. Per germline, CDR1 LGHNA and CDR2 YNFKEQ. For the CDR3, the DNA is TGTGCCAGCAGCCAAGACCGACAGGGTCGGTACGAGCAGTACTTC. Its translation: CASSQDRQGRYEQYF.

The J gene is TRBJ2-7, the V gene TRBV23-1, with D maybe TRBD2 (6 bases). TRBV23-1 has ORF status, its function being uncertain. V was trimmed by 4 bases and J by 3 bases, leaving 13 bases between them. This CDR3 is 14 amino acids long. CDR3 coding DNA: TGCGCCAGCAGTCGGGAGGACAAGCTCTACGAGCAGTACTTC. This encodes CASSREDKLYEQYF.

The chain has TRBV6-1 and TRBJ1-2; D is unresolved. The CDR3 contains 13 residues. Germline assignment: CDR1 MNHNS and CDR2 SASEGT. V dropped 0 bases and J dropped 6 bases, with 8 bases sitting between them. The CDR3, as DNA: TGTGCCAGCAGTGAAGCGGGCCAGCATGGCTACACCTTC. Residues: CASSEAGQHGYTF.

V usage is TRBV28 and J usage is TRBJ1-5, with 9 bases matching TRBD1. J was trimmed by 7 bases and V by 8 bases; bases with no gene match: 6. The CDR3 consists of 13 residues. Germline V CDR1 and CDR2: MDHEN, SYDVKM. As DNA, the CDR3 is TGTGCCAGCGGACAGGGGAGGGTGCAGCCCCAGCATTTT. It is translated as CASGQGRVQPQHF.

The sample holds one count of this clone. J is TRBJ1-6 and V is TRBV5-1; no clear D. Trimming took 3 bases from V and 10 from J, leaving 11 bases between them. The length of the CDR3 is 13 residues. Germline CDR1 is SGHRS and CDR2 is YFSETQ. The CDR3 region is CASSSDGASPLHF. For the CDR3, the DNA is TGCGCCAGCAGCTCCGACGGAGCATCACCCCTCCACTTT.

This chain links TRBV7-9 with TRBJ2-7, with 9 nucleotides matching TRBD1. The germline V gene has CDR1 SEHNR and CDR2 FQNEAQ (reference sequence). J was trimmed by 2 bases and V by 3 bases; bases with no gene match: 8. The CDR3 extends over 16 amino acids. CDR3 residues: CASSFQPGQGTYEQYF. CDR3 nucleotides: TGTGCCAGCAGCTTCCAGCCGGGACAGGGAACCTACGAGCAGTACTTC.

This clone was picked up one time. In DNA form, the CDR3 reads TGTGCCAGTAGTATAGAGAGAATCTATGGCTACACCTTC. It codes for CASSIERIYGYTF. The genes are TRBV19 and TRBJ1-2; D is unclear. The germline CDR1 and CDR2 sequences are LNHDA and SQIVND (reference sequence). This CDR3 contains 13 residues. V dropped 0 bases and J dropped 4 bases, with 6 bases sitting between them.

The chain couples TRBV9 to TRBJ2-5; D gene uncertain. V lost 6 bases and J 1 base, leaving 16 bases between the germline ends. This CDR3 comprises 15 residues. Germline V CDR1 and CDR2: SGDLS, YYNGEE. CDR3 in DNA: TGTGCCAGCAACTTAAATGGGCTATTCCAAGAGACCCAGTACTTC. It encodes CASNLNGLFQETQYF.

This chain joins TRBV7-8 and TRBJ2-7; 7 bases agree with TRBD2. The CDR3 is 14 residues long. V dropped 6 bases and J dropped 6; count of bases not matched to a gene: 11. CDR1 is SGHVS and CDR2 is FQNEAQ in the germline V gene. CDR3 region: CASRASGTRGEQYF. DNA of the CDR3: TGTGCCAGCAGAGCAAGCGGGACTCGGGGCGAGCAGTACTTC.